The 21 T cell receptor beta chains reported below all come from one sample, sequenced in a study of T cell repertoires in cytomegalovirus infection. One entry per CDR3 protein, called by TCRdb with MiXCR from the reads. The table lists hundreds of thousands of distinct CDR3 sequences, over 15% of them singletons. The sequenced sample consisted of PBMCs. The receptors originated from a human donor in good health (CMV status not recorded). Some clones in this sample may be carry-over from other donors' samples.

The J gene is TRBJ2-7, the V gene TRBV10-3, with D possibly TRBD2 on 5 matching bases. The CDR3 covers 15 residues. Germline V gene lookup returns CDR1 ENHRY and CDR2 SYGVKD. V gave up 3 bases and J gave up 4 bases, with 16 bases separating them. The CDR3 loop reads CAISEIEGPRYEQYF. Written as DNA, the CDR3 is TGTGCCATCAGTGAAATAGAGGGCCCCCGATACGAGCAGTACTTC.

The chain recombines TRBV5-1 with TRBJ2-3; no definite D call. Germline CDR1 SGHRS, CDR2 YFSETQ. Trimming pared 5 bases from V and 2 bases from J, leaving 15 bases between. This CDR3 has 15 amino acids. The CDR3 DNA sequence: TGCGCCAGCAGACGATCGGCGGCCTCCACAGATACGCAGTATTTT. Residues: CASRRSAASTDTQYF.

The chain recombines TRBV6-2 or TRBV6-3 with TRBJ2-1, with D uncertain. This CDR3 contains 16 residues. Trimming pared 0 bases from V and 7 bases from J, leaving 16 bases between. From germline, CDR1 is MNHEY and CDR2 SVGEGT. The CDR3 spells CASSYSTFRGKNEQFF. In DNA, the CDR3 is TGTGCCAGCAGTTACTCGACATTCCGTGGGAAGAATGAGCAGTTCTTC.

This clonotype came up many times. V gene TRBV7-2 combines with J gene TRBJ1-4; perhaps TRBD1 as D (6 bases). V lost 1 base, J lost 8 bases, and 14 bases lay in between. The CDR3 is 15 residues long. Germline V gene sequence: CDR1 SGHTA, CDR2 FQGNSA. The CDR3: CASSLGARGWEKLFF. In nucleotides, the CDR3 is TGTGCCAGCAGCTTAGGGGCCAGGGGTTGGGAAAAACTGTTTTTT.

The genes are TRBV29-1 and TRBJ2-1; D is perhaps TRBD1 or TRBD2 (6 bases each). The CDR3 is 13 amino acids. Germline V CDR1 and CDR2: SQVTM, ANQGSEA. Trimming left V 7 bases short and J 5 bases short, with 15 bases between. CDR3 coding DNA: TGCAGCGCTAGAAGGGGGGTTAACAATGAGCAGTTCTTC. It specifies CSARRGVNNEQFF.

V and J are TRBV28 and TRBJ2-7; TRBD1 agrees at 8 bases. Germline V lookup: CDR1 MDHEN, CDR2 SYDVKM. V lost 5 bases, J lost 3 bases, and 0 bases stayed unmatched. The CDR3 totals 12 residues. The CDR3: CASSGTGYEQYF. DNA for the CDR3: TGTGCCAGCAGTGGGACAGGCTACGAGCAGTACTTC.

A word on this clonotype: This likely comes from a read error, as the CDR3 has no conserved phenylalanine or tryptophan at its end. The rearrangement uses TRBV5-1 and TRBJ1-2; 7 positions agree with TRBD1. The V and J ends lost 3 bases and 2 bases, in that order; junction bases with no gene match: 4. The CDR3 is 14 amino acids. The germline CDR1 and CDR2 sequences are SGHRS and YFSETQ. The CDR3 nucleotides are TGCGCCAGCAGCTCTGGACAGGTCAACTATGGCTACACCTAC. It translates to CASSSGQVNYGYTY.

The V call is TRBV11-2, the J call TRBJ2-2; perhaps TRBD1 as D (7 bases). Trimming took off 4 bases at V and 4 bases at J, with 13 bases between the two ends. The V gene's germline CDR1 is SGHAT and CDR2 FQNNGV. CDR3 length equals 15 residues. This CDR3 is CASSSTGRFTGELFF. CDR3 bases: TGTGCCAGCAGCTCGACAGGGAGGTTCACCGGGGAGCTGTTTTTT.

The V gene is TRBV6-2 or TRBV6-3, the J gene TRBJ2-1; TRBD1 might be the D (8 bases). Trimming took 5 bases from V and 9 from J, leaving 14 bases between them. Germline assignment: CDR1 MNHEY and CDR2 SVGEGT. The CDR3 contains 13 residues. The CDR3 loop reads CASSSTGGGEQFF. CDR3 DNA: TGTGCCAGCAGTAGCACAGGGGGGGGTGAGCAGTTCTTC.

This clonotype has a single count. The chain links TRBV7-9 to TRBJ2-5, with D tentatively TRBD1 (5 bases). The CDR3 length is 13 residues. With 7 bases removed from V and 5 bases from J, the gap between germline ends came to 14 bases. The V gene's germline CDR1 is SEHNR and CDR2 FQNEAQ (reference sequence). The CDR3 region is CASINQGRETQYF. CDR3 nucleotides: TGTGCCAGCATAAACCAGGGAAGGGAGACCCAGTACTTC.

This clonotype was seen a few times. This chain connects TRBV2 to TRBJ2-7, with D perhaps matching TRBD2 (6 bases). The length of the CDR3 is 14 residues. The germline CDR1 and CDR2 sequences are SNHLY and FYNNEI. V lost 6 bases to trimming and J lost 2 bases, with 14 bases between them. The CDR3 DNA reads as TGTGCCAGCAGAAGGGGTTCTAGCGCCTACGAGCAGTACTTC. Protein: CASRRGSSAYEQYF.

This clonotype was observed a few times. The V call is TRBV2, the J call TRBJ1-4; TRBD1 might be the D (5 bases). This CDR3 comprises 12 residues. The germline CDR1 and CDR2 sequences are SNHLY and FYNNEI. V was cut by 8 bases and J by 8 bases, with 12 bases left in between. The CDR3 reads CASAGEWEKLFF. CDR3 bases: TGTGCCAGCGCGGGGGAGTGGGAAAAACTGTTTTTT.

This clonotype came up a few times. This chain uses TRBV2 with TRBJ1-1, with D uncertain. V was pared by 5 bases and J by 1 base, with 5 bases between. In germline, CDR1 is SNHLY, CDR2 FYNNEI. The CDR3 spans 12 residues. The CDR3 DNA reads as TGTGCCAGCAGTACAGAGAACACTGAAGCTTTCTTT. Amino acid sequence: CASSTENTEAFF. Combining the CDR3 with reference TRBV2 and TRBJ1-1 gives the whole variable domain EPEVTQTPSHQVTQMGQEVILRCVPISNHLYFYWYRQILGQKVEFLVSFYNNEISEKSEIFDDQFSVERPDGSNFTLKIRSTKLEDSAMYFCASSTENTEAFFGQGTRLTVV.

This chain links TRBV6-6 with TRBJ1-4; D may be TRBD1 (6 bases). V was cut by 6 bases and J by 7 bases, with 18 bases left in between. This CDR3 is 15 amino acids long. Germline V CDR1 and CDR2: MNHNY, SVGAGI (reference sequence). The CDR3 protein is CASSIDRTFGEKLFF. CDR3 bases: TGTGCCAGCAGCATAGACAGGACCTTTGGTGAAAAACTGTTTTTT.

The chain is built from TRBV10-3 and TRBJ1-1; 7 positions match TRBD1. V gave up 10 bases and J gave up 1 base; unmatched junction bases: 6. Germline V gives CDR1 ENHRY, CDR2 SYGVKD. The CDR3 totals 13 residues. The CDR3 DNA reads TGTGCCACCGAAACAGGGGAGAACACTGAAGCTTTCTTT. This translates into CATETGENTEAFF.

This clonotype was seen more than once but under ten times. This chain connects TRBV9 to TRBJ2-3; no definite D call. The CDR3 has 13 amino acids. Trimming pared 1 base from V and 11 bases from J, leaving 14 bases between. From germline, CDR1 is SGDLS and CDR2 YYNGEE. CDR3 coding DNA: TGTGCCAGCAGCGTAACGAACCTTGAGAGGCAGTATTTT. It translates to CASSVTNLERQYF.

This clonotype appeared many times. The chain joins TRBV7-6 to TRBJ2-7; 8 nucleotides agree with TRBD1. V lost 5 bases to trimming and J lost 3 bases; unmatched junction nucleotides: 6. CDR1 is SGHVS and CDR2 is FNYEAQ in the germline V gene. This CDR3 region has 14 residues. This chain's CDR3 is CASSPPTGDYEQYF. The CDR3 DNA reads TGTGCCAGCAGCCCGCCGACAGGGGACTACGAGCAGTACTTC.

This clonotype occurred many times. The chain links TRBV12-3 or TRBV12-4 to TRBJ1-1; no clear D gene. There are 13 residues in the CDR3. V was pared by 6 bases and J by 1 base, with 9 bases between. This chain's CDR3 is CASRLTANTEAFF. For the CDR3, the DNA is TGTGCCAGCAGGTTAACAGCGAACACTGAAGCTTTCTTT.

This clonotype was seen repeatedly, ten times or more. This rearrangement joins TRBV12-5 to TRBJ1-2; 10 bases align to TRBD1. This CDR3 is 15 amino acids long. V lost 5 bases and J lost 3; bases outside the gene matches: 6. The germline gives CDR1 LGHNT, CDR2 FRNRAP. CDR3 in amino acids: CASGLGQGVDYGYTF. The CDR3 bases are TGTGCTAGTGGTCTCGGACAGGGGGTTGACTATGGCTACACCTTC.

A few counts support this clonotype. The genes are TRBV20-1 and TRBJ2-5; D may be TRBD1 (6 bases). Germline V gene lookup returns CDR1 DFQATT and CDR2 SNEGSKA (reference sequence). Trimming pared 0 bases from V and 5 bases from J, leaving 19 bases between. CDR3 size: 16 residues. CDR3 sequence (DNA): TGCAGTGCTAGAGATCCCCCAGGACAGATAAGGGAGACCCAGTACTTC. Encoded protein: CSARDPPGQIRETQYF.

V is TRBV29-1 and J is TRBJ2-1, with a weak D call TRBD2 (5 bases). Germline V CDR1 and CDR2: SQVTM, ANQGSEA. V gave up 4 bases and J gave up 0 bases, with 10 bases separating them. CDR3 length equals 14 residues. The CDR3 DNA reads TGCAGCGTTGTCCTGGGGAGCTCCTACAATGAGCAGTTCTTC. Translation gives CSVVLGSSYNEQFF.